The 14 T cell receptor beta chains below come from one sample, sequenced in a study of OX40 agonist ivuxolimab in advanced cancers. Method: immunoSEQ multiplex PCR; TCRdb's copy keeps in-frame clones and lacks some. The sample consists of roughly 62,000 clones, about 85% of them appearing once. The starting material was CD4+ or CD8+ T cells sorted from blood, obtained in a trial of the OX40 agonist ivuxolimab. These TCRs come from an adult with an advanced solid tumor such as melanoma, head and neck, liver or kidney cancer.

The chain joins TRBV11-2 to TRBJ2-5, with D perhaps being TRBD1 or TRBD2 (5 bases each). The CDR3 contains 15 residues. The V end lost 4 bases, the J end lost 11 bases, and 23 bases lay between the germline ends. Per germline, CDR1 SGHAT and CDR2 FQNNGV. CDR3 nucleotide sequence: TGTGCCAGCAGCTCTACCCCCGGGACCGCCTGGGAGCAGTACTTC. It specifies CASSSTPGTAWEQYF.

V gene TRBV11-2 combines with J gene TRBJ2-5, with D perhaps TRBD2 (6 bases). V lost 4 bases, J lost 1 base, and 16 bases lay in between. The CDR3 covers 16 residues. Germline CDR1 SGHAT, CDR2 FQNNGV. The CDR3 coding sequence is TGTGCCAGCAGCTCCAGGCTGCAGGGAGGCCAAGAGACCCAGTACTTC. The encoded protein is CASSSRLQGGQETQYF.

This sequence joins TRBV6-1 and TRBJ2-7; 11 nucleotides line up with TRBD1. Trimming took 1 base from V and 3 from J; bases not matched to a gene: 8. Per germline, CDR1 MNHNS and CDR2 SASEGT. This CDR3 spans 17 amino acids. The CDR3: CASSEGYTGTGGYEQYF. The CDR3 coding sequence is TGTGCCAGCAGTGAAGGCTATACTGGGACAGGGGGCTACGAGCAGTACTTC.

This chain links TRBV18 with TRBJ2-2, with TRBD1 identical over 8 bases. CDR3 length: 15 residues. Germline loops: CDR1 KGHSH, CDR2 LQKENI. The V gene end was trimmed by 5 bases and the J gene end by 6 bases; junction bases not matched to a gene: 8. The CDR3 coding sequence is TGTGCCAGCTCAACCTGGACAGGGTCCCCCGGGGAGCTGTTTTTT. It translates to CASSTWTGSPGELFF.

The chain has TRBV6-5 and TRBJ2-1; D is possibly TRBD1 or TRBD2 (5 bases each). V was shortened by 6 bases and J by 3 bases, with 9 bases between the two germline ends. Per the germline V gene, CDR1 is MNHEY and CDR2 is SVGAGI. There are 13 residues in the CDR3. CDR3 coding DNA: TGTGCCAGCAGCCGGGGCCTCTACAATGAGCAGTTCTTC. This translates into CASSRGLYNEQFF.

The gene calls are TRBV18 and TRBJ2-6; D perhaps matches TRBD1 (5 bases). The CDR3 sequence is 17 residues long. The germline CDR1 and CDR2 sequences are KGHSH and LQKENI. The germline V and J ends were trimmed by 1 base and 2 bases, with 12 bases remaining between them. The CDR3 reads CASSPRQLIAGANVLTF. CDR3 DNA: TGTGCCAGCTCACCACGACAGCTAATTGCTGGGGCCAACGTCCTGACTTTC.

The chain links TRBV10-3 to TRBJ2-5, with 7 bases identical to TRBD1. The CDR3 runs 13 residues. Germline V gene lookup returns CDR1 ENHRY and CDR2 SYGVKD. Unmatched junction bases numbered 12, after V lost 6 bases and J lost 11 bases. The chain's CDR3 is CAIRSGQPGGQYF. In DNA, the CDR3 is TGTGCCATCAGGTCGGGACAGCCTGGTGGGCAGTACTTC.

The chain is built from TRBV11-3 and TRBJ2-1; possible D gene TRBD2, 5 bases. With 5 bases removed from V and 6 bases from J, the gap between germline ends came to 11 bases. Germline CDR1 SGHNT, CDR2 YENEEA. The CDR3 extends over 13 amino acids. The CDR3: CASSPSRGNEQFF. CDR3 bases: TGTGCCAGCAGCCCCAGCCGGGGCAATGAGCAGTTCTTC.

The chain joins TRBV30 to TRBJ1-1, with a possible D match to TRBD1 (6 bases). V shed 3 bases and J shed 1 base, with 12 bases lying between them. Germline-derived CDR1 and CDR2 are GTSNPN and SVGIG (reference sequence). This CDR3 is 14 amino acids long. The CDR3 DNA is TGTGCCTGGAGGAACGCCAGGGGGAACACTGAAGCTTTCTTT. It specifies CAWRNARGNTEAFF.

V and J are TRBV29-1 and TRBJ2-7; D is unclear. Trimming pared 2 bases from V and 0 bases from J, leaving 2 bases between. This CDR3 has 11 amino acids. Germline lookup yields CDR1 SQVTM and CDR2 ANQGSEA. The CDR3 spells CSVELSYEQYF. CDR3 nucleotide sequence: TGCAGCGTTGAACTCTCCTACGAGCAGTACTTC.

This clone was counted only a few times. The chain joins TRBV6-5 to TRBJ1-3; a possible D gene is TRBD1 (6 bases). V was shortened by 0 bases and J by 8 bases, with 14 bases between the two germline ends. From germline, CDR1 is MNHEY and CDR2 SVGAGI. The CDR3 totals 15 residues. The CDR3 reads CASSYSIHQGHTIYF. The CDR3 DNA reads TGTGCCAGCAGTTACTCGATTCACCAGGGGCACACCATATATTTT.

The chain's CDR3 is CASSRGLATDTQYF. The CDR3 DNA follows: TGTGCCAGCAGCAGGGGACTAGCCACAGATACGCAGTATTTT. This sequence joins TRBV7-5 and TRBJ2-3; the tabulated D call, TRBD2, remains unverified against the DNA. TRBV7-5 is given as a pseudogene. The CDR3 runs to 14 residues.

The CDR3: CASRTLGGLHGYTF. The CDR3 DNA reads TGTGCCAGCAGAACCTTAGGGGGCCTCCATGGCTACACCTTC. The V gene is TRBV27, the J gene TRBJ1-2, with TRBD1 matching over 7 bases. Germline V gene lookup returns CDR1 MNHEY and CDR2 SMNVEV (reference sequence). The J segment lost 6 bases and the V segment lost 6 bases, leaving 10 bases of the junction unmatched. CDR3 length equals 14 residues.

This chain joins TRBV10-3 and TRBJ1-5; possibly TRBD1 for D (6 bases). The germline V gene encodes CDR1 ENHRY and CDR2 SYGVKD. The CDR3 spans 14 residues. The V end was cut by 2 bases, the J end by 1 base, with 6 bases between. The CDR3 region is CAISERGSNQPQHF. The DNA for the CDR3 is TGTGCCATCAGTGAGAGGGGGAGCAATCAGCCCCAGCATTTT.